This is a list of T cell receptor beta chains from one sample in a study of a mutant IDH1 vaccine in newly diagnosed glioma. No antigen is known for these receptors. Sequencing was performed with immunoSEQ multiplex PCR; in TCRdb, only in-frame clones are kept and a portion is missing. The table has about 48,000 clones, roughly three quarters seen once. Material: PBMCs, obtained from a glioma patient whose treatment included an IDH1 peptide vaccine. Receptors were obtained from a man in his forties with glioma. The CDR3 runs from the conserved cysteine through the conserved F or W. Fields, in order: clone size, V gene, J gene, D gene, CDR3 DNA, CDR3 protein. The D gene is left open where the match is weak. Expanded clones get a size class; other rows say once, few or many, or leave the size out.

NA	TRBV4-1	TRBJ1-1	NA	TGCGCCAGCAGCCAGACAGACTGGGACACTGAAGCTTTCTTT	CASSQTDWDTEAFF
medium-sized	TRBV15	TRBJ2-5	NA	TGTGCCACCAGCAGAGTGGGGGGAGAGACCCAGTACTTC	CATSRVGGETQYF
NA	TRBV7-9	TRBJ2-7	NA	TGTGCCAGCAGCTTAGACAGTGCCCCCTACGAGCAGTACTTC	CASSLDSAPYEQYF
NA	TRBV15	TRBJ2-1	TRBD2	TGTGCCACCAGCAGTAGAGTAACTAGCGGGGCTGTGTGGAATGAGCAGTTCTTC	CATSSRVTSGAVWNEQFF
NA	TRBV2	TRBJ1-2	NA	TGTGCCAGCAGCAAACAGGACTTGGCCAACTATGGCTACACCTTC	CASSKQDLANYGYTF
NA	TRBV6-5	TRBJ1-1	NA	TGTGCCAGCAGTTACTCAGGGCTTTTGAACACTGAAGCTTTCTTT	CASSYSGLLNTEAFF
few	TRBV7-9	TRBJ2-7	NA	TGTGCCAGCAGCTTAGGGAGCTACGAGCAGTACTTC	CASSLGSYEQYF
NA	TRBV11-2	TRBJ1-5	NA	TGTGCCAGCAGCTTAGGCAATCAGCCCCAGCATTTT	CASSLGNQPQHF
NA	TRBV19	TRBJ1-4	NA	TGTGCCAGTAGTATCGGGTATGAAAAACTGTTTTTT	CASSIGYEKLFF
once	TRBV6-6	TRBJ1-3	NA	TGTGCCAGCACTACCCTGGGACTTTCGGCTGGAAACACCATATATTTT	CASTTLGLSAGNTIYF
NA	TRBV29-1	TRBJ1-4	NA	TGCAGCGTTCTTCGTGGAGGACGGTCTAATGAAAAACTGTTTTTT	CSVLRGGRSNEKLFF
NA	TRBV7-9	TRBJ2-3	NA	TGTGCCAGCAGTCGAGAGGTAGACAGGCAGTATTTT	CASSREVDRQYF